The 13 T cell receptor beta chains below all came from one sample that was sequenced in a study of regulatory T cells in long-lasting Graves disease. Libraries of TCR beta came from iRepertoire HTBI primers plus Arm-PCR of CDR3 regions. MiXCR, run by TCRdb on the multiplex PCR reads, gives a single entry per CDR3 protein. The sample carries 650,000 to 850,000 distinct CDR3 sequences, roughly 30% recorded once. Time point: persistent/refractory GD, antithyroid drugs over 5 years with positive TRAb. Researchers made the TCR library from RNA that was extracted from PBMCs. The starting material was peripheral blood mononuclear cells (PBMCs), obtained when the disease was refractory, from a patient treated with antithyroid drugs. All receptors derive from a female donor with Graves disease.

This clonotype has only a few counts. J is TRBJ1-4 and V is TRBV12-3 or TRBV12-4; D gene unclear. The ends were cut back, 6 bases at V and 0 bases at J, with 14 bases in the middle. The length of the CDR3 is 16 residues. The CDR3 sequence is CASRPRWTTTNEKLFF. Written as DNA, the CDR3 is TGTGCCAGCAGACCAAGGTGGACCACAACTAATGAAAAACTGTTTTTT.

This rearrangement joins TRBV13 to TRBJ1-1; the D gene is possibly TRBD1 (6 bases). The CDR3 totals 16 residues. The V gene lost 5 bases and the J gene lost 1 base, with 17 bases spanning the gap. Per the germline V gene, CDR1 is PRHDT and CDR2 is FYEKMQ (reference sequence). CDR3 coding DNA: TGTGCCAGCAGCCGCCAACCGGACAGTAAGAACACTGAAGCTTTCTTT. As protein: CASSRQPDSKNTEAFF.

Regarding this clonotype: Lacking the conserved final phenylalanine or tryptophan, this CDR3 likely reflects a read error. This chain links TRBV20-1 with TRBJ1-5; 7 nucleotides align to TRBD1. Losses at the gene ends were 5 bases for V and 11 bases for J; bases not matched to a gene: 9. The CDR3 extends over 12 amino acids. Germline CDR1 and CDR2: DFQATT and SNEGSKA (reference sequence). CDR3 sequence reads: CSASQGVVAQHY. The CDR3, as DNA: TGCAGTGCTTCCCAGGGGGTGGTAGCCCAGCATTAT.

This clonotype was recorded many times. The CDR3 loop is CASSHPPVANYGYTF. Here the CDR3 DNA reads TGTGCCAGCAGCCACCCTCCTGTGGCTAACTATGGCTACACCTTC. The chain uses TRBV12-3 or TRBV12-4 and TRBJ1-2; D call uncertain. The CDR3 is 15 amino acids. V was shortened by 6 bases and J by 0 bases, with 14 bases between the two germline ends.

V is TRBV20-1 and J is TRBJ1-1; TRBD1 aligns across 9 bases. The germline V gene encodes CDR1 DFQATT and CDR2 SNEGSKA (reference sequence). J gave up 1 base and V 6 bases, and 6 bases lay outside the gene matches. This CDR3 is built from 14 residues. The CDR3 here is CSAQQGAGNTEAFF. Written as DNA, the CDR3 is TGCAGTGCCCAACAGGGGGCTGGGAACACTGAAGCTTTCTTT.

The chain recombines TRBV6-4 with TRBJ2-7; 7 bases are shared with TRBD2. Germline loops: CDR1 MRHNA, CDR2 SNTAGT. Trimming removed 6 bases from V and 5 bases from J; junction bases left unmatched: 10. The CDR3 has 14 amino acids. CDR3 protein: CASRGPAGFDEQYF. CDR3 sequence (DNA): TGTGCCAGCAGGGGACCAGCGGGATTCGACGAGCAGTACTTC.

This clonotype was observed a few times. This sequence joins TRBV20-1 and TRBJ2-2; no reliable D call. The V end was cut by 3 bases, the J end by 4 bases, with 6 bases between. This CDR3 is built from 12 residues. In germline, CDR1 is DFQATT, CDR2 SNEGSKA (reference sequence). The CDR3 sequence: CSARSLTGELFF. The CDR3 nucleotides read TGCAGTGCTAGGTCCCTCACCGGGGAGCTGTTTTTT.

This clonotype has a handful of counts. The chain is built from TRBV27 and TRBJ1-1; D is uncertain. The CDR3 is 9 amino acids. With 8 bases removed from V and 6 bases from J, the gap between germline ends came to 4 bases. Germline V gene lookup returns CDR1 MNHEY and CDR2 SMNVEV (reference sequence). The CDR3 reads CASCSEAFF. CDR3 nucleotides: TGTGCCAGCTGTTCTGAAGCTTTCTTT.

This clonotype was seen a few times. V gene TRBV20-1 combines with J gene TRBJ2-3; D is perhaps TRBD1 (6 bases). The germline V gene encodes CDR1 DFQATT and CDR2 SNEGSKA (reference sequence). This CDR3 contains 13 residues. Trimming shortened V by 6 bases and J by 1 base, and 11 bases separated the two germline ends. The CDR3 DNA sequence: TGCAGTGCCACGGACAGCCGCACAGATACGCAGTATTTT. This gives the protein CSATDSRTDTQYF.

The chain joins TRBV5-1 to TRBJ1-6; D might be TRBD1 (6 bases). This CDR3 region has 16 residues. The ends were cut back, 4 bases at V and 5 bases at J, with 16 bases in the middle. Germline assignment: CDR1 SGHRS and CDR2 YFSETQ. The CDR3 DNA is TGCGCCAGCAGCCGAAACGGACAGATAGATAATTCACCCCTCCACTTT. Residues: CASSRNGQIDNSPLHF.

The V call is TRBV28, the J call TRBJ2-7; 7 nucleotides align to TRBD2. Trimming at V came to 10 bases and at J to 0 bases, leaving 9 bases not matched to a gene. The CDR3 sequence is 14 residues long. CDR1 is MDHEN, CDR2 SYDVKM, per germline. This chain's CDR3 is CATWGSGSSYEQYF. The CDR3 nucleotides are TGTGCCACTTGGGGTAGCGGGTCCTCCTACGAGCAGTACTTC. The variable domain in full, completed from reference TRBV28 and TRBJ2-7, reads DVKVTQSSRYLVKRTGEKVFLECVQDMDHENMFWYRQDPGLGLRLIYFSYDVKMKEKGDIPEGYSVSREKKERFSLILESASTNQTSMYLCATWGSGSSYEQYFGPGTRLTVT.

This clonotype has a handful of counts. J is TRBJ2-7 and V is TRBV5-5; D gene uncertain. The ends were cut back, 3 bases at V and 3 bases at J, with 7 bases in the middle. CDR3 length: 12 residues. Germline CDR1 reads SGHKS; CDR2 reads YYEKEE (reference sequence). The CDR3 bases are TGTGCCAGCAGCTCCGAATACTACGAGCAGTACTTC. Translating gives CASSSEYYEQYF.

This clonotype was detected many times. The V call is TRBV12-3 or TRBV12-4, the J call TRBJ1-2; D is perhaps TRBD1 (6 bases). V was clipped by 6 bases and J by 3 bases, with 14 bases between them. This CDR3 region has 14 residues. The CDR3 DNA sequence: TGTGCCAGCAGACGAACAGGGATTCACTATGGCTACACCTTC. It yields the protein CASRRTGIHYGYTF.